Each of the 23 T cell receptor beta chains below was sequenced from the same sample in a study of blood T cells in healthy people across ages. Together with a sample-barcoded 5' primer, a J-beta primer mix was included in a second PCR lasting about 6 to 12 cycles. Using its own MiXCR run on the 5' RACE reads, TCRdb lists one record per CDR3 protein. The sample records some 1,800,000 distinct CDR3 sequences, 35% to 50% being singletons. Material for sequencing was blood. The source is a human donor in good health.

With regard to this clonotype: A junction boundary mismatches the germline segment, possibly from a read error. The chain recombines TRBV28 with TRBJ2-7; 12 bases map to TRBD1. Germline V lookup: CDR1 MDHEN, CDR2 SYDVKM. CDR3 size: 14 residues. In DNA form, the CDR3 reads TGTGCCGGCAGTAGGGACAGGGGGCCCTACGAGCAGTACTTC. It codes for CAGSRDRGPYEQYF.

The chain carries TRBV18 and TRBJ2-3, with D uncertain. Trimming pared 6 bases from V and 6 bases from J, leaving 13 bases between. CDR3 length equals 13 residues. Per germline, CDR1 KGHSH and CDR2 LQKENI. The CDR3 region has the DNA TGTGCCAGCTCGCACGAGGAGTTGGATACGCAGTATTTT. It translates to CASSHEELDTQYF.

This clonotype showed up many times. The chain recombines TRBV29-1 with TRBJ2-4; D remains ambiguous. The CDR3 totals 12 residues. CDR1 and CDR2 from the germline V gene are SQVTM and ANQGSEA. The ends were cut back, 7 bases at V and 8 bases at J, with 15 bases in the middle. The DNA of the CDR3 is TGCAGCGGAGGACCGCGACGGGACATTCAGTACTTC. It specifies CSGGPRRDIQYF.

This clonotype is a singleton in its sample. The V call is TRBV7-2, the J call TRBJ2-5; possible D gene TRBD2, 7 bases. The CDR3 contains 15 residues. Germline CDR1 and CDR2: SGHTA and FQGNSA. Trimming pared 4 bases from V and 4 bases from J, leaving 16 bases between. CDR3 region: CASSSWGGLGETQYF. CDR3 sequence (DNA): TGTGCCAGCAGCTCGTGGGGGGGGCTAGGAGAGACCCAGTACTTC.

This clonotype has just a few counts. The V call is TRBV6-6, the J call TRBJ1-3; no definite D call. This CDR3 has 15 amino acids. Germline-derived CDR1 and CDR2 are MNHNY and SVGAGI (reference sequence). The V gene lost 0 bases and the J gene lost 0 bases, with 6 bases spanning the gap. The CDR3 sequence is CASSYSKSSGNTIYF. CDR3 DNA sequence: TGTGCCAGCAGTTACTCGAAGAGCTCTGGAAACACCATATATTTT.

The V call is TRBV7-2, the J call TRBJ2-3; a possible D gene is TRBD2 (5 bases). The CDR3 has 15 residues. Germline V gives CDR1 SGHTA, CDR2 FQGNSA. Trimming shortened V by 5 bases and J by 3 bases, and 15 bases separated the two germline ends. The CDR3 loop reads CASSGGFLGTDTQYF. CDR3 coding DNA: TGTGCCAGCAGCGGAGGTTTTTTAGGGACAGATACGCAGTATTTT.

V is TRBV7-2 and J is TRBJ2-5, with a weak D call TRBD1 (5 bases). The CDR3 is 15 residues long. Looked up from germline, CDR1 is SGHTA and CDR2 is FQGNSA. Trimming removed 3 bases at V and 0 bases at J, with 11 bases between. DNA for the CDR3: TGTGCCAGCAGCTTGGCAGGGTGGAACCAAGAGACCCAGTACTTC. Translated: CASSLAGWNQETQYF.

V is TRBV20-1 and J is TRBJ2-5; maybe TRBD2 (6 bases). The CDR3 is made up of 16 amino acids. Looked up from germline, CDR1 is DFQATT and CDR2 is SNEGSKA (reference sequence). Trimming took 3 bases from V and 5 from J, leaving 22 bases between them. The CDR3 DNA is TGCAGTGCTAGGGGACCGGGACTTCCGAGGTTCGAGACCCAGTACTTC. Residues: CSARGPGLPRFETQYF.

The chain has TRBV6-1 and TRBJ2-1; D perhaps matches TRBD2 (7 bases). V was cut by 3 bases and J by 3 bases, with 18 bases left in between. CDR1 and CDR2 (germline): MNHNS, SASEGT. The CDR3 is made up of 17 amino acids. The CDR3 region has the DNA TGTGCCAGCAGTGACGGCCGGGGGGCCCGATACTACAATGAGCAGTTCTTC. Its protein product is CASSDGRGARYYNEQFF.

The chain couples TRBV12-3 or TRBV12-4 to TRBJ2-5; the match to TRBD1 covers 7 bases. Losses at the gene ends were 1 base for V and 2 bases for J; bases not matched to a gene: 4. CDR3 size: 15 residues. CDR3 protein: CASSLGQGQQETQYF. Written as DNA, the CDR3 is TGTGCCAGCAGTTTAGGACAGGGCCAACAAGAGACCCAGTACTTC.

The rearrangement joins TRBV4-2 to TRBJ1-1; a possible D gene is TRBD1 (6 bases). This CDR3 has 15 amino acids. Germline V lookup: CDR1 LGHNA, CDR2 YNFKEQ. The germline V and J ends were trimmed by 4 bases and 3 bases, with 15 bases remaining between them. The CDR3 loop is CASSPGGRLHTEAFF. The CDR3 DNA reads TGTGCCAGCAGCCCGGGGGGCAGGCTGCACACTGAAGCTTTCTTT.

This sequence joins TRBV4-2 and TRBJ2-5; the D gene is possibly TRBD2 (6 bases). The CDR3 runs to 15 residues. V dropped 1 base and J dropped 4 bases, with 13 bases sitting between them. Germline assignment: CDR1 LGHNA and CDR2 YNFKEQ. CDR3 protein: CASSQGAREVETQYF. CDR3 nucleotide sequence: TGTGCCAGCAGCCAAGGAGCCAGGGAGGTAGAGACCCAGTACTTC.

This clonotype was found once. The chain employs TRBV4-3 and TRBJ1-1; D call uncertain. Germline V lookup: CDR1 LGHNA, CDR2 YSLEER. The CDR3 spans 14 residues. Trimming removed 3 bases from V and 1 base from J, with 9 bases in between. CDR3 DNA sequence: TGCGCCAGCAGCCAGGCCAAGAGGAACACTGAAGCTTTCTTT. This encodes CASSQAKRNTEAFF.

V is TRBV7-9 and J is TRBJ2-4; tentatively, D is TRBD1 (6 bases). Germline values: CDR1 SEHNR, CDR2 FQNEAQ (reference sequence). The CDR3 has 16 residues. The V gene lost 3 bases and the J gene lost 0 bases, with 12 bases spanning the gap. For the CDR3, the DNA is TGTGCCAGCAGCTTCAACAGGGATCTAGCCAAAAACATTCAGTACTTC. It is translated as CASSFNRDLAKNIQYF. Together with reference TRBV7-9 and TRBJ2-4, the CDR3 gives the full variable domain: DTGVSQNPRHKITKRGQNVTFRCDPISEHNRLYWYRQTLGQGPEFLTYFQNEAQLEKSRLLSDRFSAERPKGSFSTLEIQRTEQGDSAMYLCASSFNRDLAKNIQYFGAGTRLSVL.

The rearrangement links TRBV4-1 to TRBJ1-1, with D perhaps matching TRBD1 (5 bases). Between the trimmed V and J ends, which lost 8 bases and 3 bases, there was a span of 16 bases. Germline assignment: CDR1 MGHRA and CDR2 YSYEKL. The CDR3 is made up of 14 amino acids. The CDR3 sequence is CASALRVGDTEAFF. CDR3 coding DNA: TGCGCCAGCGCCCTCCGGGTAGGGGACACTGAAGCTTTCTTT.

V gene TRBV11-1 combines with J gene TRBJ2-7; 8 bases fit TRBD1. Germline CDR1 and CDR2: SGHAT and FQDESV (reference sequence). After removal of 3 bases from V and 5 bases from J, the junction contained 9 bases not matched to a gene. The CDR3 has 15 residues. CDR3 bases: TGTGCCAGCAGCTTTACCGGGACAGGAAAGAACGAGCAGTACTTC. It is translated as CASSFTGTGKNEQYF.

This chain connects TRBV24-1 to TRBJ2-3; D unresolved. Germline V gene lookup returns CDR1 KGHDR and CDR2 SFDVKD. The CDR3 is made up of 15 amino acids. Deletions cut 7 bases from V and 0 bases from J, with 13 bases between. The CDR3 bases are TGTGCCACCAGCGGCTACGGTCTAAGCACAGATACGCAGTATTTT. Translated: CATSGYGLSTDTQYF.

This clonotype was seen at least ten times. V and J are TRBV7-6 and TRBJ2-7, with TRBD2 identical over 9 bases. Unmatched junction bases numbered 6, after V lost 3 bases and J lost 12 bases. The CDR3 is made up of 12 amino acids. The V gene's germline CDR1 is SGHVS and CDR2 FNYEAQ. Written as DNA, the CDR3 is TGTGCCAGCAGCTTCAGCGGGGGGCCTGCGTACTTC. This encodes CASSFSGGPAYF. The entire variable domain, with the rest obtained from reference TRBV7-6 and TRBJ2-7, is as follows: GAGVSQSPRYKVTKRGQDVALRCDPISGHVSLYWYRQALGQGPEFLTYFNYEAQQDKSGLPNDRFSAERPEGSISTLTIQRTEQRDSAMYRCASSFSGGPAYFGPGTRLTVT.

The chain uses TRBV6-1 and TRBJ2-4; unclear D gene. The CDR3 is 11 amino acids. Deletions cut 3 bases from V and 9 bases from J, with 6 bases between. The germline gives CDR1 MNHNS, CDR2 SASEGT. DNA of the CDR3: TGTGCCAGCAGTGACCCCGCCATTCAGTACTTC. Encoded protein: CASSDPAIQYF.

This rearrangement joins TRBV7-9 to TRBJ1-4; possible D gene TRBD1, 6 bases. Germline-derived CDR1 and CDR2 are SEHNR and FQNEAQ (reference sequence). This CDR3 is 15 amino acids long. V shed 5 bases and J shed 8 bases, with 18 bases lying between them. The CDR3 DNA reads as TGTGCCAGCAGCGCAGGGCGAGGGGGAGGCGAAAAACTGTTTTTT. This translates into CASSAGRGGGEKLFF.

V usage is TRBV11-2 and J usage is TRBJ1-5; the D gene is possibly TRBD1 (5 bases). The CDR3 is 15 residues long. In germline, CDR1 is SGHAT, CDR2 FQNNGV. The V end lost 2 bases, the J end lost 7 bases, and 15 bases lay between the germline ends. CDR3 DNA: TGTGCCAGCAGCTTATGGTCGGGGCGGAGCCAGCCCCAGCATTTT. It specifies CASSLWSGRSQPQHF. Full variable domain (missing parts from reference TRBV11-2 and TRBJ1-5): EAGVAQSPRYKIIEKRQSVAFWCNPISGHATLYWYQQILGQGPKLLIQFQNNGVVDDSQLPKDRFSAERLKGVDSTLKIQPAKLEDSAVYLCASSLWSGRSQPQHFGDGTRLSIL.

Remarks on this clonotype: A much larger clone is a single base away; this may be a read error. The chain recombines TRBV29-1 with TRBJ2-1; 7 positions agree with TRBD1. The CDR3 totals 15 residues. Unmatched junction bases numbered 5, after V lost 3 bases and J lost 0 bases. In germline, CDR1 is SQVTM, CDR2 ANQGSEA. The CDR3 DNA reads as TGCAGCGTTGACCCGGACAGGACCTCCTACAATGAGCAGTTCTTC. This gives the protein CSVDPDRTSYNEQFF.

The chain couples TRBV20-1 to TRBJ1-5, with TRBD1 matching over 7 bases. Germline-derived CDR1 and CDR2 are DFQATT and SNEGSKA (reference sequence). The J segment lost 7 bases and the V segment lost 5 bases, leaving 5 bases of the junction unmatched. CDR3 length: 12 amino acids. The CDR3 coding sequence is TGCAGTGCTTCGAGACAGGGCCAGCCCCAGCATTTT. Protein: CSASRQGQPQHF.